These 3 T cell receptor beta chains were all obtained from the same sample, sequenced in a study of technical replicates of blood from several donors. Some clones are missing from TCRdb's copy, which holds only in-frame ones; the method was immunoSEQ multiplex PCR. The sample carries 70,000 to 80,000 clones, about nine tenths recorded once. Sequences were obtained from T cells isolated from PBMCs. These receptors were collected from a human donor in good health. Some clones in this sample may be carry-over from other donors' samples.

V is TRBV11-2 and J is TRBJ1-2; tentatively, D is TRBD1 (6 bases). Germline CDR1 and CDR2: SGHAT and FQNNGV. This CDR3 comprises 14 residues. Trimming removed 3 bases at V and 0 bases at J, with 8 bases between. The CDR3 DNA follows: TGTGCCAGCAGCTTGGACAGAGCTAACTATGGCTACACCTTC. Protein product: CASSLDRANYGYTF.

The V gene is TRBV6-1, the J gene TRBJ2-7, with D perhaps TRBD1 (5 bases). The germline CDR1 and CDR2 sequences are MNHNS and SASEGT. Between the trimmed V and J ends, which lost 4 bases and 6 bases, there was a span of 13 bases. This CDR3 has 13 residues. CDR3 sequence: CASSVSRVGEQYF. DNA for the CDR3: TGTGCCAGCAGTGTTTCCAGGGTCGGCGAGCAGTACTTC.

This clone was found once. In nucleotides, the CDR3 is TGCGCCAGCAGCCAAGGCAGGGCTAGCGGGAGGAACGAGCAGTACTTC. This codes for CASSQGRASGRNEQYF. The genes are TRBV4-1 and TRBJ2-7, with 11 positions matching TRBD2. V shed 1 base and J 5 bases; nucleotides not matched to a gene: 7. The CDR3 consists of 16 residues. The V gene's germline CDR1 is MGHRA and CDR2 YSYEKL.